The 22 T cell receptor beta chains presented below share a single source sample, sequenced in a study of T cell responses to AZD1222 COVID-19 vaccine. Assay used: immunoSEQ multiplex PCR; TCRdb lists only in-frame clones, some missing. The sample includes about 110,000 clones, roughly 87% of them seen just once. This specimen was peripheral blood, taken on day 0 of AZD1222 vaccination. These receptors were taken from an adult in good health.

The chain has TRBV6-5 and TRBJ2-7; D is unresolved. Deletions cut 4 bases from V and 1 base from J, with 14 bases between. The length of the CDR3 is 15 residues. In germline, CDR1 is MNHEY, CDR2 SVGAGI. For the CDR3, the DNA is TGTGCCAGCAGTTCTCGGCGGATTATTTCCTACGAGCAGTACTTC. Protein product: CASSSRRIISYEQYF.

This rearrangement joins TRBV18 to TRBJ2-3; 8 positions agree with TRBD2. The CDR3 spans 15 residues. Germline loops: CDR1 KGHSH, CDR2 LQKENI. V lost 3 bases, J lost 1 base, and 3 bases stayed unmatched. CDR3 residues: CASSPGRGGTDTQYF. DNA for the CDR3: TGTGCCAGCTCACCGGGGCGGGGGGGCACAGATACGCAGTATTTT. The full variable domain, in which reference TRBV18 and TRBJ2-3 provide the parts outside the CDR3, is NAGVMQNPRHLVRRRGQEARLRCSPMKGHSHVYWYRQLPEEGLKFMVYLQKENIIDESGMPKERFSAEFPKEGPSILRIQQVVRGDSAAYFCASSPGRGGTDTQYFGPGTRLTVL.

The CDR3 DNA follows: TGTGCCAGCAGTGAGGTCTCTAGCGGGGGAAATGAGCAGTTCTTC. It translates to CASSEVSSGGNEQFF. J is TRBJ2-1 and V is TRBV6-4; 10 nucleotides agree with TRBD2. The trim removed 3 bases at V and 7 bases at J, leaving 6 bases unmatched. This CDR3 region has 15 residues. The germline gives CDR1 MRHNA, CDR2 SNTAGT.

Written as DNA, the CDR3 is TGTGCCAGCAGCTTAGTGGGTAGCGCGCCTTCCTACAATGAGCAGTTCTTC. Residues: CASSLVGSAPSYNEQFF. The rearrangement uses TRBV7-6 and TRBJ2-1, with D perhaps matching TRBD2 (5 bases). Trimming cost V 1 base and J 1 base, with 14 bases left between them. Germline lookup yields CDR1 SGHVS and CDR2 FNYEAQ. The CDR3 has 17 residues.

This chain connects TRBV5-4 to TRBJ1-6, with D unclear. The CDR3 totals 13 residues. Germline V gene data show CDR1 as SGHNT and CDR2 as YYREEE (reference sequence). V lost 1 base, J lost 14 bases, and 13 bases lay in between. CDR3 loop: CASSLNFQEALHF. The DNA for the CDR3 is TGTGCCAGCAGCTTGAACTTCCAGGAGGCCCTCCACTTT.

This sequence joins TRBV5-1 and TRBJ2-7; D unclear. The CDR3 contains 13 residues. Germline CDR1 reads SGHRS; CDR2 reads YFSETQ. The V and J ends lost 3 bases and 3 bases respectively, with 10 bases between them. For the CDR3, the DNA is TGCGCCAGCAGCTCATCAAACAGCTACGAGCAGTACTTC. This codes for CASSSSNSYEQYF. The full variable domain, completed using reference TRBV5-1 and TRBJ2-7, is KAGVTQTPRYLIKTRGQQVTLSCSPISGHRSVSWYQQTPGQGLQFLFEYFSETQRNKGNFPGRFSGRQFSNSRSEMNVSTLELGDSALYLCASSSSNSYEQYFGPGTRLTVT.

CDR3 residues: CASSVRWGGTEAFF. The CDR3 nucleotides read TGTGCCAGCAGCGTTCGATGGGGGGGCACTGAAGCTTTCTTT. The chain links TRBV7-2 to TRBJ1-1; maybe TRBD1 (5 bases). V lost 5 bases and J lost 4, with 14 bases in between. This CDR3 region has 14 residues. The germline CDR1 and CDR2 sequences are SGHTA and FQGNSA.

The rearrangement links TRBV6-5 to TRBJ1-2, with 7 nucleotides matching TRBD1. The ends lost 6 bases at V and 2 bases at J; junction bases unmatched: 3. The germline V gene has CDR1 MNHEY and CDR2 SVGAGI. This CDR3 spans 13 amino acids. In nucleotides, the CDR3 is TGTGCCAGCAGGAGGGACAGCAACTATGGCTACACCTTC. It codes for CASRRDSNYGYTF.

This clone was recorded a few times. The rearrangement joins TRBV27 to TRBJ2-7, with D hard to call. This CDR3 has 12 residues. Trimming pared 3 bases from V and 5 bases from J, leaving 8 bases between. CDR1 and CDR2 from the germline V gene are MNHEY and SMNVEV (reference sequence). The CDR3 coding sequence is TGTGCCAGCAGTTTCGAAGGAGACGAGCAGTACTTC. The encoded protein is CASSFEGDEQYF.

This clone was picked up one time. The J gene is TRBJ1-2, the V gene TRBV6-5, with D unresolved. The germline gives CDR1 MNHEY, CDR2 SVGAGI. CDR3 length: 15 amino acids. V was shortened by 0 bases and J by 2 bases, with 10 bases between the two germline ends. The CDR3 DNA reads TGTGCCAGCAGTTACTCTCGTTTAAGCAACTATGGCTACACCTTC. Protein product: CASSYSRLSNYGYTF.

This chain links TRBV2 with TRBJ2-7; TRBD1 is a possible D gene (5 bases). Germline CDR1 SNHLY, CDR2 FYNNEI. Trimming took off 7 bases at V and 0 bases at J, with 10 bases between the two ends. This CDR3 contains 13 residues. The CDR3 DNA reads as TGTGCCAGCATACGACAGATCTCCTACGAGCAGTACTTC. Translation: CASIRQISYEQYF.

The rearrangement links TRBV2 to TRBJ1-1; 7 positions match TRBD1. This CDR3 spans 12 amino acids. The germline V gene has CDR1 SNHLY and CDR2 FYNNEI. With 8 bases clipped from V and 11 bases from J, the junction kept 11 bases outside the gene matches. CDR3 protein: CASQVAGTVAFF. The CDR3 bases are TGTGCCAGCCAGGTAGCCGGGACAGTGGCTTTCTTT.

This clone was seen only once. CDR3 residues: CASSQEAWDYTYEQYF. CDR3 DNA: TGCGCCAGCAGCCAAGAAGCTTGGGACTACACCTACGAGCAGTACTTC. The chain recombines TRBV4-3 with TRBJ2-7; the match to TRBD2 covers 7 bases. Germline V gene sequence: CDR1 LGHNA, CDR2 YSLEER. Unmatched junction bases numbered 7, after V lost 0 bases and J lost 2 bases. This CDR3 comprises 16 residues.

In this sample, this clone turned up a few times. The J gene is TRBJ1-1, the V gene TRBV19; D gene ambiguous. Germline assignment: CDR1 LNHDA and CDR2 SQIVND (reference sequence). V gave up 6 bases and J gave up 0 bases, with 8 bases separating them. This CDR3 has 13 amino acids. This CDR3 is CASRPRMNTEAFF. CDR3 nucleotides: TGTGCCAGTAGACCTCGGATGAACACTGAAGCTTTCTTT.

Notes on this clone: Other DNA sequences in this specimen translate into the identical CDR3. The genes are TRBV9 and TRBJ1-1; D remains ambiguous. Germline CDR1 SGDLS, CDR2 YYNGEE. CDR3 size: 14 residues. V gave up 0 bases and J gave up 0 bases, with 6 bases separating them. For the CDR3, the DNA is TGTGCCAGCAGCGTAGCTGGCATGAACACTGAAGCTTTCTTT. Its translation: CASSVAGMNTEAFF. The full variable domain, completed using reference TRBV9 and TRBJ1-1, is DSGVTQTPKHLITATGQRVTLRCSPRSGDLSVYWYQQSLDQGLQFLIQYYNGEERAKGNILERFSAQQFPDLHSELNLSSLELGDSALYFCASSVAGMNTEAFFGQGTRLTVV.

The chain uses TRBV20-1 and TRBJ1-6; the D is unclear. V lost 0 bases and J 12 bases, leaving 6 bases between the germline ends. The CDR3 totals 11 residues. Looked up from germline, CDR1 is DFQATT and CDR2 is SNEGSKA (reference sequence). This CDR3 reads CSARDAGPLHF. CDR3 DNA sequence: TGCAGTGCTAGAGACGCCGGACCCCTCCACTTT.

This clone was detected a few times. The chain has TRBV5-6 and TRBJ1-3; the match to TRBD1 covers 7 bases. The CDR3 covers 15 residues. V lost 1 base to trimming and J lost 2 bases; unmatched junction nucleotides: 3. Germline V gene sequence: CDR1 SGHDT, CDR2 YYEEEE. The CDR3: CASSLTGTAGNTIYF. CDR3 bases: TGTGCCAGCAGCTTGACAGGGACAGCTGGAAACACCATATATTTT.

Regarding this clone: Distinct nucleotide sequences in the sample also encode this CDR3. The rearrangement links TRBV6-5 to TRBJ2-1; D gene unclear. CDR1 is MNHEY, CDR2 SVGAGI, per germline. With 9 bases removed from V and 4 bases from J, the gap between germline ends came to 4 bases. The CDR3 loop spans 10 amino acids. The CDR3 nucleotides read TGTGCCAGTAAATACAATGAGCAGTTCTTC. Translating gives CASKYNEQFF.

V and J are TRBV9 and TRBJ2-1; 12 positions match TRBD2. Germline V gives CDR1 SGDLS, CDR2 YYNGEE. Trimming at V came to 4 bases and at J to 5 bases, leaving 7 bases not matched to a gene. The CDR3 spans 16 residues. DNA for the CDR3: TGTGCCAGCAGCTTAAGACTAGCGGGAGCTAACAATGAGCAGTTCTTC. It yields the protein CASSLRLAGANNEQFF.

CDR3 nucleotide sequence: TGTGCCAGCAGCTTGGGCCAGGGGGCTGAAAAACTGTTTTTT. This codes for CASSLGQGAEKLFF. The J gene is TRBJ1-4, the V gene TRBV7-8; TRBD1 matches 8 bases. From germline, CDR1 is SGHVS and CDR2 FQNEAQ. The CDR3 totals 14 residues. V lost 3 bases and J lost 7; bases outside the gene matches: 4.

The rearrangement links TRBV29-1 to TRBJ1-3; D is possibly TRBD1 (6 bases). In germline, CDR1 is SQVTM, CDR2 ANQGSEA. Trimming left V 5 bases short and J 0 bases short, with 17 bases between. CDR3 length: 16 residues. The CDR3 nucleotides read TGCAGCGTTCACGCACGGGGACACAACTCTGGAAACACCATATATTTT. It translates to CSVHARGHNSGNTIYF.

This clone was found a few times. This chain links TRBV18 with TRBJ2-7; 9 positions match TRBD1. This CDR3 has 13 residues. With 4 bases clipped from V and 7 bases from J, the junction kept 5 bases outside the gene matches. Germline loops: CDR1 KGHSH, CDR2 LQKENI. The DNA of the CDR3 is TGTGCCAGCTCACAACGGGACAGGGAAGAGCAGTACTTC. Protein sequence: CASSQRDREEQYF.